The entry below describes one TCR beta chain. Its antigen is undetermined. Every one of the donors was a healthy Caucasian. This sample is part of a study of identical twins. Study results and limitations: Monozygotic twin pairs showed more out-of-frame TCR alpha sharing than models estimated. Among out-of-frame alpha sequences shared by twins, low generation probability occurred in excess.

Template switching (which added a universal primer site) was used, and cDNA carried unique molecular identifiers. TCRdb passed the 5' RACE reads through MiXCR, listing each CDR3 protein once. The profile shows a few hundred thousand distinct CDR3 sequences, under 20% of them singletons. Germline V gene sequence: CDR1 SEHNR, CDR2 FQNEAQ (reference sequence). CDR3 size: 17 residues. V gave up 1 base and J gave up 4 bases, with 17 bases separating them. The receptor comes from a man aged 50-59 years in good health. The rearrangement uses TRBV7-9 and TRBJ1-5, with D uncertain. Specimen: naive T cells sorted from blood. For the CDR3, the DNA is TGTGCCAGCAGCTTAGGAGTGGGCCGAACCCCAAATCAGCCCCAGCATTTT. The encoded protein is CASSLGVGRTPNQPQHF.